A selection of T cell receptor beta chains follows, all from one sample in a study of graft-versus-host responses after intestinal transplantation. Only in-frame clones appear in the TCRdb table, and some are missing; sequencing was by immunoSEQ multiplex PCR. The table has 80,000 to 100,000 clones, approximately 90% seen once. Their specific antigens are unknown. Sequenced material: unstimulated CD4+ T cells sorted from spleen or lymph node cells, taken before intestinal transplant. Every receptor here comes from a human donor who received an intestinal transplant. Both conserved end residues are part of each CDR3. A D gene is named only where the DNA matches it firmly. Where a row states a size, it is once, few, many or the class of an expanded clone; other rows omit it.

d_gene,abundance,j_gene,v_gene,CDR3nt,CDR3aa
NA,once,TRBJ1-4,TRBV6-1,TGTGCCAGCAGTGACGGGGTCAATGAAAAACTGTTTTTT,CASSDGVNEKLFF
NA,NA,TRBJ2-5,TRBV11-2,TGTGCCAGCAGCTTAGATACTAGGGGGGAGACCCAGTACTTC,CASSLDTRGETQYF
TRBD1,NA,TRBJ1-6,TRBV19,TGTGCCAGTAGTATACAGGGGGTGGCGAATTCACCCCTCCACTTT,CASSIQGVANSPLHF
NA,NA,TRBJ1-2,TRBV6-6,TGTGCCAGCAGCGGGAATGGCTACACCTTC,CASSGNGYTF
TRBD1,NA,TRBJ2-2,TRBV2,TGTGCCAGCGGGGGACAGGGGGCGGACACCGGGGAGCTGTTTTTT,CASGGQGADTGELFF
TRBD1,NA,TRBJ1-1,TRBV7-8,TGTGCCAGCAGCTTAGATAGGGGGCGTTACACTGAAGCTTTCTTT,CASSLDRGRYTEAFF
TRBD2,NA,TRBJ2-7,TRBV10-2,TGCGCCAGCAGCACTAGCGGCTACGAGCAGTACTTC,CASSTSGYEQYF
TRBD1,NA,TRBJ2-5,TRBV11-3,TGTGCCAGCAGCCCGGAAACAGGGGTTGAGACCCAGTACTTC,CASSPETGVETQYF
TRBD1,NA,TRBJ1-4,TRBV5-1,TGCGCCAGCAGCCCTGGACAGGGATATGAAAAACTGTTTTTT,CASSPGQGYEKLFF
NA,NA,TRBJ2-5,TRBV7-2,TGTGCCAGCAGCCAAAGCGGGGAGACCCAGTACTTC,CASSQSGETQYF
NA,NA,TRBJ2-1,TRBV29-1,TGCAGCGTTGAAAGGACTCCTCTCTACAATGAGCAGTTCTTC,CSVERTPLYNEQFF
NA,NA,TRBJ2-1,TRBV7-7,TGTGCCAGCAGCTTAGGGGCGCTATCTGGGGCCAATGAGCAGTTCTTC,CASSLGALSGANEQFF
NA,NA,TRBJ1-2,TRBV11-1,TGTGCCAGCAGCTTAGATGGGGCGAACGGCTACACCTTC,CASSLDGANGYTF
NA,NA,TRBJ2-7,TRBV9,TGTGCCAGCAGCCCCCGCACGGGTGGAGAGGTCGAGCAGTACTTC,CASSPRTGGEVEQYF
TRBD2,NA,TRBJ2-1,TRBV7-2,TGTGCCAGCAGCTTAAGGGGAACAACTAGCGACTTCGATGAGCAGTTCTTC,CASSLRGTTSDFDEQFF
TRBD2,NA,TRBJ2-1,TRBV2,TGTGCCAGCAGAGGCCAAGGACTAGCCGGTGAGCAGTTCTTC,CASRGQGLAGEQFF
TRBD1,NA,TRBJ2-3,TRBV11-2,TGTGCCAGCAGGACAGGGGGCTCGACAGATACGCAGTATTTT,CASRTGGSTDTQYF
TRBD2,NA,TRBJ2-5,TRBV12-5,TGTGCTAGTGGTTTGGGCGCCGGGACTAGCGGGGGAAAAGAGACCCAGTACTTC,CASGLGAGTSGGKETQYF
NA,NA,TRBJ2-7,TRBV7-2,TGTGCCAGCAGCTTAATGCACAGCTCCTACGAGCAGTACTTC,CASSLMHSSYEQYF
TRBD2,NA,TRBJ2-7,TRBV6-1,TGTGCCAGCAGTGGGCGACTAGCGGTTTCCTACGAGCAGTACTTC,CASSGRLAVSYEQYF
NA,NA,TRBJ1-1,TRBV27,TGTGCCAGCAGTTCTTACGGATACGGGACTGAAGCTTTCTTT,CASSSYGYGTEAFF
TRBD1,NA,TRBJ1-2,TRBV6-4,TGTGCCAGCTGGGGACAGGGTAAAAAACCCTATGGCTACACCTTC,CASWGQGKKPYGYTF
NA,NA,TRBJ1-1,TRBV6-5,TGTGCCAGCAGTTACTTTTACAGGGCTAACACTGAAGCTTTCTTT,CASSYFYRANTEAFF
NA,NA,TRBJ2-1,TRBV5-1,TGCGCCAGCAGCTTGGCCGGGGGTGCGGGCTCCTACAATGAGCAGTTCTTC,CASSLAGGAGSYNEQFF
TRBD2,NA,TRBJ2-5,TRBV5-1,TGCGCCAGCAGCTTGGTCGGGGGGGCTCTAGCGGGGTTCCCTTCCCAAGAGACCCAGTACTTC,CASSLVGGALAGFPSQETQYF
NA,NA,TRBJ2-5,TRBV19,TGTGCCAGTAGTATTGGTTCTAGATCGGGAAAAGAGACCCAGTACTTC,CASSIGSRSGKETQYF
NA,NA,TRBJ2-1,TRBV28,TGTGCCAGCAGCAGGCCTAGCCGCTTTTACAATGAGCAGTTCTTC,CASSRPSRFYNEQFF
NA,NA,TRBJ1-1,TRBV30,TGTGCCTGGAGTGCCCCGTGGGCCGTGTACACTGAAGCTTTCTTT,CAWSAPWAVYTEAFF
TRBD2,NA,TRBJ2-3,TRBV5-1,TGCGCCAGCAGCCTTCTTACTAGCGAGCAGCAGTATTTT,CASSLLTSEQQYF
NA,NA,TRBJ1-1,TRBV6-1,TGTGCCAGCAGTGAAGCGGTCCGGGGTTGGGCTTTCTTT,CASSEAVRGWAFF
NA,NA,TRBJ2-5,TRBV6-5,TGTGCCAGCAGTTACGACAGGCCGCGTGCGACCCAGTACTTC,CASSYDRPRATQYF
TRBD2,NA,TRBJ2-3,TRBV10-1,TGCGCCAGCAGTGAAGGGAATGGGCTAGCGGGAGAAGATACGCAGTATTTT,CASSEGNGLAGEDTQYF
TRBD2,NA,TRBJ2-1,TRBV9,TGTGCCAGCAGCGTCTCCGCGGGGGGGTACAATGAGCAGTTCTTC,CASSVSAGGYNEQFF
TRBD1,NA,TRBJ2-5,TRBV7-7,TGTGCCAGCAGCTTGGGCGGGGACAGGGGGCGAGAGACCCAGTACTTC,CASSLGGDRGRETQYF
NA,few,TRBJ1-6,TRBV2,TGTGCCAGCAGCGATCGGGGATCGGATTCACCCCTCCACTTT,CASSDRGSDSPLHF
NA,NA,TRBJ2-1,TRBV9,TGTGCCAGCAGCGCCCTCGGGACTGCGCAGTTCTTC,CASSALGTAQFF
TRBD2,NA,TRBJ2-7,TRBV5-1,TGCGCCAGCAGCTTATCAGCGGGAGTTGAGTACGAGCAGTACTTC,CASSLSAGVEYEQYF
TRBD1,NA,TRBJ1-4,TRBV7-2,TGTGCCAGCAGCGACTGGGGACAGACACAGAAACTGAATGAAAAACTGTTTTTT,CASSDWGQTQKLNEKLFF
TRBD1,NA,TRBJ1-1,TRBV5-4,TGTGCCAGCAGCCCGGACAGGACTGAAGCTTTCTTT,CASSPDRTEAFF
TRBD1,NA,TRBJ2-5,TRBV15,TGTGCCACCAGCAAGGACAGGGAGTACCAAGAGACCCAGTACTTC,CATSKDREYQETQYF
TRBD1,once,TRBJ2-3,TRBV9,TGTGCCAGCAGCGGAACGACAGGGGCAGCAGATACGCAGTATTTT,CASSGTTGAADTQYF
TRBD1,NA,TRBJ2-3,TRBV27,TGTGCCAGCGCCCGGGACAGGGGCACAGATACGCAGTATTTT,CASARDRGTDTQYF
TRBD2,few,TRBJ2-3,TRBV11-2,TGTGCCAGCAGCTTACTAACTAGCGGGATCAACACAGATACGCAGTATTTT,CASSLLTSGINTDTQYF
NA,NA,TRBJ1-6,TRBV6-5,TGTGCCAGCAGAAGCAGGTTCGGGGGGTCACCCCTCCACTTT,CASRSRFGGSPLHF
NA,NA,TRBJ1-3,TRBV6-4,TGTGCCAGCAGTGACTACTACCAGAGCTCTGGAAACACCATATATTTT,CASSDYYQSSGNTIYF
NA,NA,TRBJ1-5,TRBV10-3,TGTGCCATCAGTGGTAGGGAGGGGAGCAATCAGCCCCAGCATTTT,CAISGREGSNQPQHF
NA,NA,TRBJ2-5,TRBV6-5,TGTGCCAGCAGTTACCAACCAACCAGCGGGGAGACCCAGTACTTC,CASSYQPTSGETQYF
NA,NA,TRBJ2-2,TRBV27,TGTGCCAGCAGTTCACCCCGAGCAGGGCGAAGGACCGGGGAGCTGTTTTTT,CASSSPRAGRRTGELFF
NA,NA,TRBJ1-2,TRBV6-6,TGTGCCAGCAGTTACTCGTTGGGCAGCCCCAGCTATGGCTACACCTTC,CASSYSLGSPSYGYTF
NA,NA,TRBJ2-5,TRBV5-1,TGCGCCAGCAGCTTGGGGACCGCGGACGGGGCCCAGTACTTC,CASSLGTADGAQYF
TRBD2,few,TRBJ2-1,TRBV4-1,TGCGCCAGCAGCCCAACAGCTAGCGGGACCTACAATGAGCAGTTCTTC,CASSPTASGTYNEQFF
TRBD2,NA,TRBJ2-1,TRBV6-5,TGTGCCAGCAGGCCCGGACTAGCGGGTTACAATGAGCAGTTCTTC,CASRPGLAGYNEQFF